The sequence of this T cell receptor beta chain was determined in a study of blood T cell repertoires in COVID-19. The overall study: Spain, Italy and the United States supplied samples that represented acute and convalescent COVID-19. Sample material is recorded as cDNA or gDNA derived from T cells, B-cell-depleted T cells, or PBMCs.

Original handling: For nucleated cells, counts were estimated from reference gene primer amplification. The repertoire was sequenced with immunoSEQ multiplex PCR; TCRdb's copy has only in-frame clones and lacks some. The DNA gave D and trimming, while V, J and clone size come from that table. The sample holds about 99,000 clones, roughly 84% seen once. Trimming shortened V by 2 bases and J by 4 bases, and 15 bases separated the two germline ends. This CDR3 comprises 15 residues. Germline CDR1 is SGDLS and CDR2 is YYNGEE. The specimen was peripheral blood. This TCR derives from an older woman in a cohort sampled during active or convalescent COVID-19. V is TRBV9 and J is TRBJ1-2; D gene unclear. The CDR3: CASSVGREALYGYTF. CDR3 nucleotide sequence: TGTGCCAGCAGCGTGGGTCGGGAGGCCCTCTATGGCTACACCTTC.